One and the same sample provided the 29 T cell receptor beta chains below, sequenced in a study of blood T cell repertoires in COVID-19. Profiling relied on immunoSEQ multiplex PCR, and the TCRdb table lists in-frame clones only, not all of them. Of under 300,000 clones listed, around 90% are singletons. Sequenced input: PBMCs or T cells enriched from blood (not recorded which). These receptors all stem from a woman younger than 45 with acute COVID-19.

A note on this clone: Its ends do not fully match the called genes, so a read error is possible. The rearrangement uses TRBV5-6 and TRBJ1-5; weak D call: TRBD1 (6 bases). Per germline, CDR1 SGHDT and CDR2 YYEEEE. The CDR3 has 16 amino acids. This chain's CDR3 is CASSLGAGWSNQPQHF. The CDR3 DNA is TGTGCCAGCAGTTTGGGGGCGGGGTGGAGCAATCAGCCCCAGCATTTT.

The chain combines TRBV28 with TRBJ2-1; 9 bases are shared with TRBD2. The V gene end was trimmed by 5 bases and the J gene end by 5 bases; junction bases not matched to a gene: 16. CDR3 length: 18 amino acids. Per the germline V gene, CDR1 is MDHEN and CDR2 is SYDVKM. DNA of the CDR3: TGTGCCAGCAGTCCGGGACTAGCAGGTGGGCTATGGCACAATGAGCAGTTCTTC. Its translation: CASSPGLAGGLWHNEQFF.

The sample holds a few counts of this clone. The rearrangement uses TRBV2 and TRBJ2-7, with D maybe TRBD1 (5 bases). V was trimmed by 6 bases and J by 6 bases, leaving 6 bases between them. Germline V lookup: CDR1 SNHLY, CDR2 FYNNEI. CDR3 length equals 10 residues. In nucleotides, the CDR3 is TGTGCCAGCAGGGGGCTCGAGCAGTACTTC. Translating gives CASRGLEQYF.

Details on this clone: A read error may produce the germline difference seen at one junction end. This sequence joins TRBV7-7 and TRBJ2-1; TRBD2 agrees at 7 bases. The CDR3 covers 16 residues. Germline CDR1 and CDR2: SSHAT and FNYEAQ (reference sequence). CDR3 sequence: CASSPWASGAYNEQFF. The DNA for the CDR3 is TGTGCTAGCAGCCCCTGGGCTAGCGGAGCATACAATGAGCAGTTCTTC.

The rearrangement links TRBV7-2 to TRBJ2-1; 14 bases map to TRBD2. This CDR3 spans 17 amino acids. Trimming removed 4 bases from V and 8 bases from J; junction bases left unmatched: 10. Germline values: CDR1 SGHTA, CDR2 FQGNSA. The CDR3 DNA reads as TGTGCCAGCAGCTCTCGACTAGCGGGAGGGCCGAGCGATGAGCAGTTCTTC. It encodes CASSSRLAGGPSDEQFF.

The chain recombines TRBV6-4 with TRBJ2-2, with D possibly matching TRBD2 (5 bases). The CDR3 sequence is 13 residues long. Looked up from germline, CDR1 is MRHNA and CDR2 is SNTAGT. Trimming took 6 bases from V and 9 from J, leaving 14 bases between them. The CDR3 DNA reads TGTGCCAGCAGAGCCGAGGGCAGAAGGGAGCTGTTTTTT. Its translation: CASRAEGRRELFF.

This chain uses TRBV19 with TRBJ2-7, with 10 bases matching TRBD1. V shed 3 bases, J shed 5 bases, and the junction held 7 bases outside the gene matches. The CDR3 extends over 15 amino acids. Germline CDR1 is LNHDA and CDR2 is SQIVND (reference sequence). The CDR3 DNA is TGTGCCAGTAGTATTACCGGGACAGGGGCCGACGAGCAGTACTTC. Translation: CASSITGTGADEQYF.

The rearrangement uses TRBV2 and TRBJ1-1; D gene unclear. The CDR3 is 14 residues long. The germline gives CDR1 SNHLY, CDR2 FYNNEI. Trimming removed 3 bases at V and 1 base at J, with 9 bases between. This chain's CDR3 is CASSDSASNTEAFF. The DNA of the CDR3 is TGTGCCAGCAGTGATTCCGCGTCGAACACTGAAGCTTTCTTT.

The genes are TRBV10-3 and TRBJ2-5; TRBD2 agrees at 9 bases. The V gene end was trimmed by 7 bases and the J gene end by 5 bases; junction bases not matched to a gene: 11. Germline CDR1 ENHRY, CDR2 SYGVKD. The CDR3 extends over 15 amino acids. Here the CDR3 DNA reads TGTGCCATCACGGATAGCGGGGGTAGCAGGGAGACCCAGTACTTC. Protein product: CAITDSGGSRETQYF.

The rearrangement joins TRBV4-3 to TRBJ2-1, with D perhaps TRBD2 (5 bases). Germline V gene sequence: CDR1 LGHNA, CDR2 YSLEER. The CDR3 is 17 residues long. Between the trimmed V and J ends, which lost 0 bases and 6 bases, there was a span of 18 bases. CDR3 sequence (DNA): TGCGCCAGCAGCCAAGATACGTGGACTTCCCCCCCCAATGAGCAGTTCTTC. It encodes CASSQDTWTSPPNEQFF.

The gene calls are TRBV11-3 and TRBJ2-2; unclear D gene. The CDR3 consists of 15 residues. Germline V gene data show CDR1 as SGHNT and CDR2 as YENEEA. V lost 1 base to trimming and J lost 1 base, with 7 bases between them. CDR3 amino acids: CASSLGFQNTGELFF. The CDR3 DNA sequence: TGTGCCAGCAGCTTAGGTTTTCAGAACACCGGGGAGCTGTTTTTT.

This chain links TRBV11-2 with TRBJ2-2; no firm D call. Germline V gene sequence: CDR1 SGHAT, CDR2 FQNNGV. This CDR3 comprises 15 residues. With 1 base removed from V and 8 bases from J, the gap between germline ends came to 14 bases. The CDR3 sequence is CASSLATIPEGELFF. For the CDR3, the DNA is TGTGCCAGCAGCTTAGCGACAATCCCAGAGGGGGAGCTGTTTTTT.

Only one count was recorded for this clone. CDR3 sequence: CASRLGPAQEKLFF. CDR3 in DNA: TGTGCAAGTCGCTTGGGCCCCGCACAGGAAAAACTGTTTTTT. The chain joins TRBV12-2 to TRBJ1-4; the table's D call of TRBD1 was not tested on the DNA. TRBV12-2 is given as a pseudogene. The CDR3 has 14 residues.

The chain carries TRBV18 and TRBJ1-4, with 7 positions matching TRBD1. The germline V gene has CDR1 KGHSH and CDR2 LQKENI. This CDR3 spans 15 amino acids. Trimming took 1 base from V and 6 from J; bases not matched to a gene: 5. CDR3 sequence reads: CASSPRTGLYEKLFF. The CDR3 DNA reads TGTGCCAGCTCACCACGGACAGGCTTATATGAAAAACTGTTTTTT.

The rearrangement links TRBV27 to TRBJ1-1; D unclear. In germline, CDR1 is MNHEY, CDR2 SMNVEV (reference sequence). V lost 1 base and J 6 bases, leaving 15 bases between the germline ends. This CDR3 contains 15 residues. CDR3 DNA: TGTGCCAGCAGTTTATTAAGACCCCTCGGGGCTGAAGCTTTCTTT. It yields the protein CASSLLRPLGAEAFF.

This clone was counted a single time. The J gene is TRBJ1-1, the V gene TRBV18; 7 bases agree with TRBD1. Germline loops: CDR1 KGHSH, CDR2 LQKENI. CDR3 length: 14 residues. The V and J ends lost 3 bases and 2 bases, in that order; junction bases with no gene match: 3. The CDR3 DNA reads TGTGCCAGCTCACCCGACAGGGCAAACACTGAAGCTTTCTTT. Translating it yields CASSPDRANTEAFF.

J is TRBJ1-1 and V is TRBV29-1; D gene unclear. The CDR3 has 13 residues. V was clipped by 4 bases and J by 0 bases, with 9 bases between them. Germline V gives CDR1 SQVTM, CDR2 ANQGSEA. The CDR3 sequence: CSVAPGVNTEAFF. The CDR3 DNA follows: TGCAGCGTTGCCCCCGGGGTGAACACTGAAGCTTTCTTT.

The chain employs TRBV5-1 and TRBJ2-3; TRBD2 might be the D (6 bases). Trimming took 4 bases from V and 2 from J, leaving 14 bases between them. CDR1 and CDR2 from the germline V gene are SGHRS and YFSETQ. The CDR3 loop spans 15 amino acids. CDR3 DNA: TGCGCCAGCAGCGCGGGACTTTTCATCACAGATACGCAGTATTTT. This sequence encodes CASSAGLFITDTQYF.

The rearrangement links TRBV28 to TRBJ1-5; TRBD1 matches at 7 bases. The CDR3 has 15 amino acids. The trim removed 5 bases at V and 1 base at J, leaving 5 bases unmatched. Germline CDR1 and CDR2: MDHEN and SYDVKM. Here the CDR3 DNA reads TGTGCCAGCAGTCCACAGGGGATGAGCAATCAGCCCCAGCATTTT. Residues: CASSPQGMSNQPQHF.

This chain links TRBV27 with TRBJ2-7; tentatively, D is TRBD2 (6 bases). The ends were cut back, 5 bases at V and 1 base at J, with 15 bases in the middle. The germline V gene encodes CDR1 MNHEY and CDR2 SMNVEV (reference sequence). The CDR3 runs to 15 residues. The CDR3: CASSRRDSRSYEQYF. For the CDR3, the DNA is TGTGCCAGCAGTCGCCGGGACTCTAGATCCTACGAGCAGTACTTC.

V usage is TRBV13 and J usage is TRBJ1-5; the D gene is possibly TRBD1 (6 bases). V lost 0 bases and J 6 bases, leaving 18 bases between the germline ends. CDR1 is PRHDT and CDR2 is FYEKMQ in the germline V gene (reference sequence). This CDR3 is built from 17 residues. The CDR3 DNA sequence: TGTGCCAGCAGCTTAGGCAGGGGAAAAATTCGGGGTCAGCCCCAGCATTTT. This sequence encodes CASSLGRGKIRGQPQHF.

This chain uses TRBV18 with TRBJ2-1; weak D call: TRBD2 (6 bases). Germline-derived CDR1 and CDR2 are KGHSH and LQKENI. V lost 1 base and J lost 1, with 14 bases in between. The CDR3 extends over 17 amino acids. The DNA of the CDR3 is TGTGCCAGCTCACCACTCGGGAGCCAACGGTCCTACAATGAGCAGTTCTTC. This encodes CASSPLGSQRSYNEQFF.

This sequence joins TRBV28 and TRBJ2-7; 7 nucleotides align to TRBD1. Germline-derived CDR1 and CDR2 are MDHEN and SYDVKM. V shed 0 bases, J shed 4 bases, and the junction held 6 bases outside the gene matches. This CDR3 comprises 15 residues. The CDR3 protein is CASSLWVQQGYEQYF. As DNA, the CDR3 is TGTGCCAGCAGTTTATGGGTGCAACAGGGGTACGAGCAGTACTTC.

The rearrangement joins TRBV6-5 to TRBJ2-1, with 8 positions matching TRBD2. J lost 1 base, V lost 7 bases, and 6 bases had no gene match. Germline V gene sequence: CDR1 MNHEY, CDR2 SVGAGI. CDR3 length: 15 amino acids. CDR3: CASTRTSGSYNEQFF. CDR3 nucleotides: TGTGCCAGCACAAGAACTAGCGGATCCTACAATGAGCAGTTCTTC.

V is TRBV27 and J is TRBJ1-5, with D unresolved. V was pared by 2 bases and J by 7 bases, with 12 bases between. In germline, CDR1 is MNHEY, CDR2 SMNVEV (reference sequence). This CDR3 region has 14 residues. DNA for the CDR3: TGTGCCAGCAGTTTAACACGAGGCCGGCAGCCCCAGCATTTT. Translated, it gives CASSLTRGRQPQHF.

DNA for the CDR3: TGTGCCAGCAGCGCCTCCGGGACAGGGGTTTCACCCCTCCACTTT. Its translation: CASSASGTGVSPLHF. V usage is TRBV7-9 and J usage is TRBJ1-6, with TRBD1 matching over 10 bases. J lost 9 bases, V lost 5 bases, and 7 bases had no gene match. Germline lookup yields CDR1 SEHNR and CDR2 FQNEAQ (reference sequence). The CDR3 loop spans 15 amino acids.

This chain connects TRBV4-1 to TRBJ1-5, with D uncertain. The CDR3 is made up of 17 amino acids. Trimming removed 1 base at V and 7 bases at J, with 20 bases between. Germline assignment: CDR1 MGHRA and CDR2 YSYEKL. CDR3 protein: CASSQANLGAGGQPQHF. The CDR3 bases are TGCGCCAGCAGCCAAGCCAACCTCGGTGCGGGTGGACAGCCCCAGCATTTT.

CDR3 sequence reads: CASSQNAGGSYEQYF. The CDR3 region has the DNA TGCGCCAGCAGCCAAAACGCAGGGGGCTCCTACGAGCAGTACTTC. The chain is built from TRBV4-1 and TRBJ2-7, with 7 positions matching TRBD1. Trimming cost V 2 bases and J 0 bases; bases outside gene matches: 4. The CDR3 is made up of 15 amino acids. Germline assignment: CDR1 MGHRA and CDR2 YSYEKL.

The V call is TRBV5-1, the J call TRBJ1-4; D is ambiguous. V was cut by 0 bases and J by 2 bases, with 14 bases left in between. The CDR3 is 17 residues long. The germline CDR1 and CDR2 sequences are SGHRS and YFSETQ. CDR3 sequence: CASSLAESWETNEKLFF. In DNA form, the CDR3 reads TGCGCCAGCAGCTTGGCCGAATCCTGGGAGACTAATGAAAAACTGTTTTTT. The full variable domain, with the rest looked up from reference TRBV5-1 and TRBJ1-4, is KAGVTQTPRYLIKTRGQQVTLSCSPISGHRSVSWYQQTPGQGLQFLFEYFSETQRNKGNFPGRFSGRQFSNSRSEMNVSTLELGDSALYLCASSLAESWETNEKLFFGSGTQLSVL.